This T cell receptor beta chain was observed in a study of Ad26.COV2.S vaccination and SARS-CoV-2 variants (dated by TCRdb to the early 2020s). Describing the broader study: Donors in the vaccine arm were drawn from COV1001, a multicentre, randomized, double-blind, placebo-controlled phase I-IIa trial testing Ad26.COV2.S in healthy adults. The TCR-sequenced set comprised approximately 32 samples: some 19 Ad26.COV2.S vaccine recipients, 5 placebo recipients and 8 SARS-CoV-2 convalescent individuals. Sequencing of the TCRbeta repertoire served to evaluate the specificity and breadth of SARS-CoV-2-reactive T cell receptors following Ad26.COV2.S vaccination. Participants in the trial were split at random into five groups of five each, receiving low-dose or high-dose Ad26.COV2.S once or twice, or else placebo on both occasions. Dosing of Ad26.COV2.S was intramuscular, at either 5x10^10 or 1x10^11 viral particles, delivered as one shot or as two shots spaced 56 days apart. Investigators did not know the trial group allocation while performing experiments and assessing outcomes. Beyond this particular receptor, the publication reports: After vaccination, substantial breadth of spike-specific CD8+ and CD4+ T cell responses was reported. Non-spike TCR breadth was comparable between vaccine and placebo recipients, consistent with the vaccine containing only spike. Higher spike-specific TCR breadth was observed in Ad26.COV2.S recipients than in placebo recipients (P = 0.0014). The authors noted that the TCR breadth and depth analyses may have underestimated total T cell responses. The study lacked the statistical power to compare responses across vaccine doses or regimens.

The immunoSEQ Assay was used to sequence TCRbeta CDR3 regions. After extraction, genomic DNA underwent amplification by bias-controlled multiplex PCR, followed by high-throughput sequencing. On the study's bioinformatics: To quantify the absolute abundance of each unique TCRbeta CDR3 region, sequences were collapsed and filtered. T cell fraction was estimated by normalizing TCRbeta template counts to usable DNA, which was measured by amplifying reference genes present in all nucleated cells. Repertoire TCRs were annotated as SARS-CoV-2-specific when V gene, CDR3 amino acid sequence and J gene were exactly matched to a known reactive TCR set. MIRA supplied the reference SARS-CoV-2 TCR set, which was filtered for enrichment in COVID-19-positive ImmuneCODE repertoires so that public or cross-reactive TCRs were removed. Using the MIRA antigens, annotated TCRs were further analysed by specific ORF or by position within an ORF. Breadth was defined as the number of annotated unique rearrangements divided by the total number of unique productive rearrangements, and depth was defined as the summed frequency of the annotated unique rearrangements. Two-sided Wilcoxon rank-sum tests were applied when comparing TCR breadth between groups. The table comes from immuneACCESS by way of TCRdb, which keeps in-frame sequences with V and J called. Part of the clones is missing from these tables; in studies checked, under half for an unresolved V gene and the rest for unknown reasons. That table gives V, J and clone size, and the DNA gave D and trimming. The sample includes 400,000 to 450,000 clones, with over 75% observed a single time. The ten largest account for 10% to 15% of the sample.

The CDR3 starts with the cysteine, ends with the phenylalanine, and has 12 residues. The sequence is cut down to CDR3 DNA, 36 bases in frame from base 1. V and J are trimmed by 10 bases and 6 bases, and the gene matches miss 7 bases of the junction. A single count supports this clone. It lacks a known antigen. No quality values exist for individual bases; no much larger clone is one base distant. The label giving this sample's treatment or condition can be read as: roughly 18 received Ad26.COV2.S at low or high dose, single or two shots; 5 received placebo; per-sample allocation not given. For vaccine and placebo recipients, repertoires were sequenced using samples collected on day 63 after the first injection. In Cohort 1b, fewer than 30 adults aged 18-55 years were enrolled at a single site in Boston, USA, between 29 July and 7 August 2020. As a vaccine, Ad26.COV2.S was a replication-incompetent adenovirus type 26 vector that expressed a prefusion-stabilized SARS-CoV-2 spike protein derived from the original Wuhan strain.

Sample: peripheral blood, taken in a trial of Ad26.COV2.S vaccine versus placebo. This receptor chain uses TRBV12-3 or TRBV12-4 and TRBJ1-2; 8 central nucleotides agree with TRBD1. This clonotype originated in a person between 18 and 60 years old who received the Ad26.COV2.S COVID-19 vaccine or a placebo. The DNA sequence is as follows: TGTGCCAACCTCGACAGGGGCAATGGCTACACCTTC. Its translation is CANLDRGNGYTF.